Listed here are 32 T cell receptor beta chains from one sample, sequenced in a study of tumor-infiltrating lymphocytes in localized non-small cell lung cancer (dated by TCRdb to the early 2020s). Library generation was performed with the immunoSEQ multiplex PCR assay. TCRdb holds this immuneACCESS table with in-frame rearrangements only. Some clones are missing; in checked studies, unresolved V genes explain under half, and the rest has no known cause. The sample table contains 20,000 to 25,000 clones; only one count was recorded for 80% of them. 3% to 3.5% of the sample is held by the ten biggest clonotypes. Sample: lung tumor tissue. The receptor source for this set is a human donor with non-small cell lung cancer.

CDR3 residues: CASSFGGTSGRSDTQYF. In DNA form, the CDR3 reads TGCGCCAGCAGCTTTGGGGGGACTAGCGGGAGGTCAGATACGCAGTATTTT. The chain has TRBV5-1 and TRBJ2-3; TRBD2 agrees at 15 bases. The CDR3 extends over 17 amino acids. Trimming at V came to 2 bases and at J to 4 bases, leaving 5 bases not matched to a gene. From germline, CDR1 is SGHRS and CDR2 YFSETQ.

V gene TRBV9 combines with J gene TRBJ1-1; D remains unclear. Germline-derived CDR1 and CDR2 are SGDLS and YYNGEE. The CDR3 extends over 13 amino acids. The germline V and J ends were trimmed by 0 bases and 5 bases, with 8 bases remaining between them. The CDR3 DNA follows: TGTGCCAGCAGCGTAGCATGGGGAACTGAAGCTTTCTTT. It is translated as CASSVAWGTEAFF.

This clone was observed a handful of times. The genes are TRBV5-4 and TRBJ2-6; D is undetermined. Germline V lookup: CDR1 SGHNT, CDR2 YYREEE (reference sequence). The CDR3 is made up of 15 amino acids. V shed 1 base and J shed 0 bases, with 5 bases lying between them. The chain's CDR3 is CASSLSSSGANVLTF. CDR3 DNA: TGTGCCAGCAGCTTGAGCAGCTCTGGGGCCAACGTCCTGACTTTC.

The chain employs TRBV2 and TRBJ2-3; 7 positions agree with TRBD1. This CDR3 is built from 16 residues. Germline assignment: CDR1 SNHLY and CDR2 FYNNEI. The junction had 8 bases not matched to a gene; V was cut back by 4 bases and J by 1 base. This CDR3 reads CASSGPQGEGTDTQYF. The CDR3 bases are TGTGCCAGCAGTGGCCCCCAGGGGGAAGGCACAGATACGCAGTATTTT.

The chain links TRBV11-2 to TRBJ2-5; D call uncertain. The ends were cut back, 2 bases at V and 2 bases at J, with 6 bases in the middle. CDR1 SGHAT and CDR2 FQNNGV come from the germline V gene. The CDR3 covers 13 residues. The DNA for the CDR3 is TGTGCCAGCAGCTTATTGGGGCAAGAGACCCAGTACTTC. Protein sequence: CASSLLGQETQYF.

This chain joins TRBV6-5 and TRBJ2-7; TRBD1 agrees at 7 bases. This CDR3 is 14 amino acids long. In germline, CDR1 is MNHEY, CDR2 SVGAGI. Trimming cost V 6 bases and J 6 bases; bases outside gene matches: 11. The CDR3 sequence: CASRRGPDEIEQYF. DNA of the CDR3: TGTGCCAGCAGAAGGGGGCCCGACGAAATCGAGCAGTACTTC.

The chain has TRBV10-2 and TRBJ2-1; 10 nucleotides line up with TRBD2. Unmatched junction bases numbered 10, after V lost 4 bases and J lost 4 bases. This CDR3 comprises 17 residues. CDR1 and CDR2 from the germline V gene are WSHSY and SAAADI. The CDR3 DNA reads TGCGCCAGCAGTGTTGGACTAGCGGAGATAGTATACAATGAGCAGTTCTTC. This codes for CASSVGLAEIVYNEQFF.

V is TRBV30 and J is TRBJ2-2; D is undetermined. Germline V gene data show CDR1 as GTSNPN and CDR2 as SVGIG (reference sequence). This CDR3 spans 14 amino acids. V lost 0 bases, J lost 6 bases, and 11 bases lay in between. CDR3: CAWSVMGSAGELFF. CDR3 DNA: TGTGCCTGGAGTGTAATGGGGTCGGCCGGGGAGCTGTTTTTT.

The chain is built from TRBV4-3 and TRBJ1-1; 8 bases line up with TRBD1. The CDR3 covers 16 residues. After removal of 6 bases from V and 7 bases from J, the junction contained 16 bases not matched to a gene. CDR1 and CDR2 (germline): LGHNA, YSLEER. The CDR3 coding sequence is TGCGCCAGCAGTTACACAGGGGGAGAAGCTCAAGGTGAAGCTTTCTTT. Translating gives CASSYTGGEAQGEAFF.

V and J are TRBV5-4 and TRBJ2-3; 9 positions agree with TRBD1. Germline trimming cut 3 bases from V and 1 base from J; bases unmatched to any gene: 6. Germline CDR1 is SGHNT and CDR2 is YYREEE (reference sequence). The CDR3 spans 16 residues. The CDR3 nucleotides are TGTGCCAGCAGCTCGCCGGGACAGGGACGCACAGATACGCAGTATTTT. Amino acids: CASSSPGQGRTDTQYF. The variable domain in full, with the rest retrieved from reference TRBV5-4 and TRBJ2-3, is ETGVTQSPTHLIKTRGQQVTLRCSSQSGHNTVSWYQQALGQGPQFIFQYYREEENGRGNFPPRFSGLQFPNYSSELNVNALELDDSALYLCASSSPGQGRTDTQYFGPGTRLTVL.

The chain has TRBV7-8 and TRBJ2-7; 9 nucleotides agree with TRBD1. The germline CDR1 and CDR2 sequences are SGHVS and FQNEAQ. With V trimmed by 8 bases and J by 4 bases, 6 bases remained unmatched. This CDR3 is built from 13 residues. The CDR3 reads CASQGGQGYEQYF. The CDR3 coding sequence is TGTGCCAGCCAAGGCGGACAGGGGTACGAGCAGTACTTC. The full variable domain, with the rest looked up from reference TRBV7-8 and TRBJ2-7, is GAGVSQSPRYKVAKRGQDVALRCDPISGHVSLFWYQQALGQGPEFLTYFQNEAQLDKSGLPSDRFFAERPEGSVSTLKIQRTQQEDSAVYLCASQGGQGYEQYFGPGTRLTVT.

The chain uses TRBV7-2 and TRBJ2-7; 7 bases are a match to TRBD1. The junction had 7 bases not matched to a gene; V was cut back by 5 bases and J by 3 bases. This CDR3 spans 14 amino acids. CDR1 is SGHTA, CDR2 FQGNSA, per germline. CDR3 DNA: TGTGCCAGCAGCCAACGACAGGGTATCTACGAGCAGTACTTC. Its translation is CASSQRQGIYEQYF. Drawing the rest from reference TRBV7-2 and TRBJ2-7, the complete variable domain is GAGVSQSPSNKVTEKGKDVELRCDPISGHTALYWYRQSLGQGLEFLIYFQGNSAPDKSGLPSDRFSAERTGGSVSTLTIQRTQQEDSAVYLCASSQRQGIYEQYFGPGTRLTVT.

By share, this clone ranks as medium-sized. The chain is built from TRBV2 and TRBJ2-1, with 14 bases fitting TRBD2. This CDR3 region has 16 residues. Per the germline V gene, CDR1 is SNHLY and CDR2 is FYNNEI. V was pared by 3 bases and J by 6 bases, with 4 bases of the junction left unmatched. For the CDR3, the DNA is TGTGCCAGCAGTGAGACTAGCGGGAGGGCACTCAATGAGCAGTTCTTC. As protein: CASSETSGRALNEQFF.

The chain joins TRBV4-2 to TRBJ2-2; the match to TRBD2 covers 7 bases. J was trimmed by 6 bases and V by 5 bases; bases with no gene match: 6. The CDR3 consists of 14 residues. Germline CDR1 reads LGHNA; CDR2 reads YNFKEQ. CDR3 coding DNA: TGTGCCAGCAGCTTGGACACTAGCGCCGGGGAGCTGTTTTTT. Amino acids: CASSLDTSAGELFF.

In its sample, this clone was seen once. This chain links TRBV29-1 with TRBJ1-2; D perhaps matches TRBD1 (5 bases). CDR1 is SQVTM and CDR2 is ANQGSEA in the germline V gene. This CDR3 comprises 13 residues. Trimming left V 8 bases short and J 6 bases short, with 19 bases between. The CDR3 reads CSSMTGGGDGYTF. CDR3 in DNA: TGCAGCTCTATGACGGGGGGAGGAGATGGCTACACCTTC.

This clone was seen more than once but under ten times. The V call is TRBV19, the J call TRBJ1-5; 8 positions match TRBD1. The germline V gene has CDR1 LNHDA and CDR2 SQIVND (reference sequence). The CDR3 spans 14 residues. The junction had 4 bases not matched to a gene; V was cut back by 7 bases and J by 2 bases. CDR3 region: CASTGQGGNQPQHF. The CDR3 bases are TGTGCCAGTACTGGACAGGGCGGCAATCAGCCCCAGCATTTT.

Here the CDR3 DNA reads TGTGCCTGGAGTAACCTAAAGGGGACTAGCGGCTACAATGAGCAGTTCTTC. Protein product: CAWSNLKGTSGYNEQFF. The chain joins TRBV30 to TRBJ2-1, with 11 bases that match TRBD2. The CDR3 sequence is 17 residues long. Germline V gene data show CDR1 as GTSNPN and CDR2 as SVGIG (reference sequence). V lost 2 bases and J lost 3; bases outside the gene matches: 9.

The CDR3 here is CASSAGLAETQYF. CDR3 in DNA: TGTGCCAGCAGCGCCGGACTAGCAGAGACCCAGTACTTC. This chain links TRBV5-5 with TRBJ2-5; TRBD2 aligns across 8 bases. J lost 4 bases, V lost 4 bases, and 3 bases had no gene match. CDR3 size: 13 residues. The germline CDR1 and CDR2 sequences are SGHKS and YYEKEE (reference sequence).

This chain links TRBV10-3 with TRBJ2-1; D call uncertain. The ends were cut back, 0 bases at V and 8 bases at J, with 11 bases in the middle. The CDR3 contains 14 residues. CDR1 and CDR2 (germline): ENHRY, SYGVKD. The CDR3 DNA reads TGTGCCATCAGTGAGTCGTCATCAAGGGATGAGCAGTTCTTC. This gives the protein CAISESSSRDEQFF.

This sequence joins TRBV7-9 and TRBJ2-2; the match to TRBD2 covers 12 bases. The CDR3 contains 17 residues. V shed 5 bases and J 3 bases; nucleotides not matched to a gene: 7. Per germline, CDR1 SEHNR and CDR2 FQNEAQ (reference sequence). The CDR3 bases are TGTGCCAGCAGCCTCAGGACTAGCGGGATCCACACCGGGGAGCTGTTTTTT. Residues: CASSLRTSGIHTGELFF.

The DNA for the CDR3 is TGTGCCAGCAGCTTAGAGAGGGGGCTCGAGCAGTACTTC. It specifies CASSLERGLEQYF. V gene TRBV11-3 combines with J gene TRBJ2-7; 7 bases fit TRBD1. V gave up 0 bases and J gave up 6 bases; unmatched junction bases: 2. CDR1 SGHNT and CDR2 YENEEA come from the germline V gene. The CDR3 runs to 13 residues.

The J gene is TRBJ1-1, the V gene TRBV5-6, with D perhaps matching TRBD1 (5 bases). Germline CDR1 SGHDT, CDR2 YYEEEE. The CDR3 has 13 residues. Trimming left V 3 bases short and J 1 base short, with 7 bases between. The CDR3 is CASSSGPNTEAFF. CDR3 nucleotide sequence: TGTGCCAGCAGCTCGGGACCGAACACTGAAGCTTTCTTT. The full variable domain, rest sourced from reference TRBV5-6 and TRBJ1-1, is DAGVTQSPTHLIKTRGQQVTLRCSPKSGHDTVSWYQQALGQGPQFIFQYYEEEERQRGNFPDRFSGHQFPNYSSELNVNALLLGDSALYLCASSSGPNTEAFFGQGTRLTVV.

The rearrangement joins TRBV6-5 to TRBJ1-1, with 11 nucleotides matching TRBD1. In germline, CDR1 is MNHEY, CDR2 SVGAGI. The V gene end was trimmed by 6 bases and the J gene end by 4 bases; junction bases not matched to a gene: 7. This CDR3 is built from 15 residues. DNA of the CDR3: TGTGCCAGCAGGAGCGTAGGGACAGGGGGCACTGAAGCTTTCTTT. This encodes CASRSVGTGGTEAFF.

This chain connects TRBV11-2 to TRBJ2-1; no reliable D call. The CDR3 extends over 17 amino acids. V was cut by 1 base and J by 1 base, with 14 bases left in between. The V gene's germline CDR1 is SGHAT and CDR2 FQNNGV. The CDR3 loop reads CASSLVRSGLSYNEQFF. CDR3 bases: TGTGCCAGCAGCTTAGTGCGATCCGGGCTGTCCTACAATGAGCAGTTCTTC. The whole variable domain, remainder taken from reference TRBV11-2 and TRBJ2-1, is EAGVAQSPRYKIIEKRQSVAFWCNPISGHATLYWYQQILGQGPKLLIQFQNNGVVDDSQLPKDRFSAERLKGVDSTLKIQPAKLEDSAVYLCASSLVRSGLSYNEQFFGPGTRLTVL.

J is TRBJ2-1 and V is TRBV14, with 12 bases aligning to TRBD2. Trimming removed 2 bases from V and 15 bases from J; junction bases left unmatched: 5. This CDR3 is 13 amino acids long. Germline CDR1 SGHDN, CDR2 FVKESK. CDR3 nucleotides: TGTGCCAGCAGCCAAATACTAGCGGGAGGATGGTTCTTC. It translates to CASSQILAGGWFF.

This CDR3 is CASSVSQGYTDTQYF. CDR3 nucleotide sequence: TGTGCCAGCAGCGTGTCACAGGGGTACACAGATACGCAGTATTTT. The chain links TRBV9 to TRBJ2-3; 7 positions match TRBD1. V was clipped by 2 bases and J by 2 bases; unmatched bases: 5. The CDR3 consists of 15 residues. The germline gives CDR1 SGDLS, CDR2 YYNGEE. The full variable domain, its missing parts supplied by reference TRBV9 and TRBJ2-3, is DSGVTQTPKHLITATGQRVTLRCSPRSGDLSVYWYQQSLDQGLQFLIQYYNGEERAKGNILERFSAQQFPDLHSELNLSSLELGDSALYFCASSVSQGYTDTQYFGPGTRLTVL.

This clone was detected only once. The chain joins TRBV2 to TRBJ2-1; 10 bases match TRBD2. Per the germline V gene, CDR1 is SNHLY and CDR2 is FYNNEI. The CDR3 has 14 amino acids. Trimming removed 5 bases from V and 12 bases from J; junction bases left unmatched: 10. CDR3 protein: CASSLAGVQSGQFF. CDR3 nucleotide sequence: TGTGCCAGCAGTCTAGCGGGAGTTCAGTCCGGGCAGTTCTTC.

This chain connects TRBV30 to TRBJ2-1; D gene ambiguous. The CDR3 totals 16 residues. V gave up 0 bases and J gave up 0 bases, with 12 bases separating them. In germline, CDR1 is GTSNPN, CDR2 SVGIG (reference sequence). CDR3 bases: TGTGCCTGGAGTGTACGAGGCAGTAGCTCCTACAATGAGCAGTTCTTC. Residues: CAWSVRGSSSYNEQFF.

The V and J genes are TRBV29-1 and TRBJ2-7; D uncertain. Trimming stripped 7 bases from V and 3 bases from J, with 16 bases between. CDR3 length: 13 residues. Germline CDR1 SQVTM, CDR2 ANQGSEA. CDR3 in DNA: TGCAGCGCACACCTTAGCTCCGTCTACGAGCAGTACTTC. Residues: CSAHLSSVYEQYF.

The chain uses TRBV4-3 and TRBJ2-3; the D is unclear. The germline gives CDR1 LGHNA, CDR2 YSLEER. CDR3 length: 14 amino acids. Trimming stripped 3 bases from V and 6 bases from J, with 13 bases between. CDR3 region: CASSQSFGLDTQYF. The CDR3 DNA follows: TGCGCCAGCAGCCAGAGTTTCGGGTTGGATACGCAGTATTTT.

V and J are TRBV29-1 and TRBJ2-5; D perhaps matches TRBD2 (6 bases). Per germline, CDR1 SQVTM and CDR2 ANQGSEA. V dropped 1 base and J dropped 0 bases, with 9 bases sitting between them. This CDR3 region has 14 residues. CDR3 nucleotide sequence: TGCAGCGTTGAAGGACGGGACTACCAAGAGACCCAGTACTTC. It yields the protein CSVEGRDYQETQYF.

The chain is built from TRBV7-8 and TRBJ1-5; 7 bases agree with TRBD1. V shed 2 bases and J 5 bases; nucleotides not matched to a gene: 3. The CDR3 is 14 residues long. Germline values: CDR1 SGHVS, CDR2 FQNEAQ. CDR3 in amino acids: CASSLTGEDQPQHF. In DNA form, the CDR3 reads TGTGCCAGCAGCTTAACAGGGGAGGATCAGCCCCAGCATTTT.